This TCR beta chain was observed in a study of T-cell reconstitution after alpha-beta-depleted transplantation in children. The authors prepared the TCRbeta library with unique molecular identifiers. One entry per CDR3 protein, called by TCRdb with MiXCR from the PCR reads. The sample holds 600,000 to 700,000 distinct CDR3 sequences, over 10% seen once. General study findings and limits: Fresh T-cell production supplied most of the T-cell counts and diversity seen one year after transplant. Reported findings indicate that, about two months after transplant, alpha-beta T cells came from several hundred expanded clones, which were derived from non-depleted graft cells. Where some patients showed high TCRbeta diversity at day 60, it came from recipient T cells and thymic progenitors that had survived.

CDR3 length: 15 residues. V lost 5 bases and J 5 bases, leaving 19 bases between the germline ends. Germline V gene data show CDR1 as SGHVS and CDR2 as FNYEAQ. This clonotype was found a few times. Its matching antigen is unknown. The receptor comes from a girl aged 2 to 10 with congenital amegakaryocytic thrombocytopenia, due to receive a stem cell transplant. The material was PBMCs, obtained before TCRalphabeta/CD19-depleted stem cell transplant. The genes are TRBV7-6 and TRBJ2-7, with D perhaps TRBD2 (5 bases). This CDR3 reads CASSLTLASPHEQYF. The DNA of the CDR3 is TGTGCCAGCAGCCTAACTCTAGCAAGCCCGCACGAGCAGTACTTC.